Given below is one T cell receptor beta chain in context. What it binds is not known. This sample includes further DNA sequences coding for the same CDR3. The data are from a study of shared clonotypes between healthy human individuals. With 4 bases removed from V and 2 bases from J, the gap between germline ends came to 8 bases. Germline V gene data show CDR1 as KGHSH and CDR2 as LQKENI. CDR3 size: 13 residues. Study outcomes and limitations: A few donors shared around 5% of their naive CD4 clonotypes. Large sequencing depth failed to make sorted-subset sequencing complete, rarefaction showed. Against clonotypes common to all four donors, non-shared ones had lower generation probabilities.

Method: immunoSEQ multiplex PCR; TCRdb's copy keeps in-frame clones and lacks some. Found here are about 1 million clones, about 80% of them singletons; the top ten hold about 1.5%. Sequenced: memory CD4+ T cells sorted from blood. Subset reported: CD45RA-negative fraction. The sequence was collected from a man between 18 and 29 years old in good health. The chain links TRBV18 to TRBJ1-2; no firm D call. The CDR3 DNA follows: TGTGCCAGCTCACTCGACCAAAACTATGGCTACACCTTC. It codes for CASSLDQNYGYTF.